This T cell receptor beta chain is from a study of T cells in Graves' hyperthyroidism and ophthalmopathy. Study-wide points: Separating ophthalmopathy from stable hyperthyroidism was achieved by a 13 V-J model.

Amplification targeted TCR beta CDR3 regions from RNA transcripts. In the first-round RT-PCR of the TCR CDR3, the HTBI primer set was used. TCRdb fed the multiplex PCR reads into MiXCR, producing one record per CDR3 protein. The profile shows fewer than 500,000 distinct CDR3 sequences, more than 14% of them singletons. Between the trimmed V and J ends, which lost 5 bases and 7 bases, there was a span of 14 bases. From germline, CDR1 is SEHNR and CDR2 FQNEAQ (reference sequence). The CDR3 consists of 13 residues. In its sample, this clonotype was seen many times. Antigen: not known. The gene calls are TRBV7-9 and TRBJ2-5; D unclear. The sequencing input was blood. The TCR comes from a woman aged 25 to 39 with Graves' ophthalmopathy. The CDR3 protein is CASSPSETGTQYF. The CDR3 DNA sequence: TGTGCCAGCAGCCCCTCCGAGACGGGGACCCAGTACTTC.